This T cell receptor (beta chain) was identified in a study of cytomegalovirus exposure and HLA in healthy donors. Study-level points and caveats: Segments of the TCR beta V type were, in most cases, productive about 87% or about 30% of the time in an earlier analysis. Some V segments, TRBV6-2 and TRBV6-3 among them, were indistinguishable and were therefore excluded. Follow-up analysis seemed to connect common viral pathogens with several of the most significant clusters identified. Beyond CMV serostatus, there was no information to go on about immune exposure.

Between the trimmed V and J ends, which lost 9 bases and 2 bases, there was a span of 11 bases. CDR3 length equals 13 residues. The germline gives CDR1 LNHNV, CDR2 YYDKDF (reference sequence). Amplification used 60 Vbeta primers and 13 Jbeta primers. Sequencing was performed with immunoSEQ multiplex PCR; in TCRdb, only in-frame clones are kept and a portion is missing. The profile shows 200,000 or so clones, under 85% of them singletons. A word on this clone: The antigen is not known.

The sample comprised PBMCs. This sequence was found in a man aged 50 to 60 in good health and CMV-seronegative. The chain links TRBV15 to TRBJ1-5; tentatively, D is TRBD1 (5 bases). The CDR3 DNA follows: TGTGCCACTAGGGGTTTTGGCAATCAGCCCCAGCATTTT. Translated, it gives CATRGFGNQPQHF. The full variable domain, with the rest looked up from reference TRBV15 and TRBJ1-5, is DAMVIQNPRYQVTQFGKPVTLSCSQTLNHNVMYWYQQKSSQAPKLLFHYYDKDFNNEADTPDNFQSRRPNTSFCFLDIRSPGLGDTAMYLCATRGFGNQPQHFGDGTRLSIL.